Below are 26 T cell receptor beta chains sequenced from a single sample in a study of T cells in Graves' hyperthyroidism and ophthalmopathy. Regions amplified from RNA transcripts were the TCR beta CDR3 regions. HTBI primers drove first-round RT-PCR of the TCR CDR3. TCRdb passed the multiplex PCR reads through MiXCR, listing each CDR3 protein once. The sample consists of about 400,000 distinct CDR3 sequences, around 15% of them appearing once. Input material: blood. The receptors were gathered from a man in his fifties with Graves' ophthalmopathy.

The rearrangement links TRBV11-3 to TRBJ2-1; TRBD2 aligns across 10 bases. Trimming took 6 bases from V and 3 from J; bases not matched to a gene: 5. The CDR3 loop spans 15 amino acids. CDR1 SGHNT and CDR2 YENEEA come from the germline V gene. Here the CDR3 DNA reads TGTGCCAGCAGTTGGACTAGCGGATTCTACAATGAGCAGTTCTTC. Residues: CASSWTSGFYNEQFF.

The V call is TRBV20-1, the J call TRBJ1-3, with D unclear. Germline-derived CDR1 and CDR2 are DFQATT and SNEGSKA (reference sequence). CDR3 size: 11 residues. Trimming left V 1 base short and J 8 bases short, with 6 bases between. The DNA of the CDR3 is TGCAGTGCTAGAGTCGGGGACACCATATATTTT. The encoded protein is CSARVGDTIYF.

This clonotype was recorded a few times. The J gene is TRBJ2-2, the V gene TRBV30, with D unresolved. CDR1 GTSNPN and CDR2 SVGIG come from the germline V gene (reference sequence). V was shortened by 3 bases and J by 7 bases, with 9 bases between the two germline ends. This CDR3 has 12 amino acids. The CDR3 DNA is TGTGCCTGGAGCCCCGACCGCGGGGAGCTGTTTTTT. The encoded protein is CAWSPDRGELFF. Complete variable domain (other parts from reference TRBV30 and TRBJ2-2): SQTIHQWPATLVQPVGSPLSLECTVEGTSNPNLYWYRQAAGRGLQLLFYSVGIGQISSEVPQNLSASRPQDRQFILSSKKLLLSDSGFYLCAWSPDRGELFFGEGSRLTVL.

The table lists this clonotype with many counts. The chain's CDR3 is CASSGWDRAYNEQFF. The CDR3 coding sequence is TGCGCCAGCAGCGGGTGGGACAGGGCCTACAATGAGCAGTTCTTC. V gene TRBV5-1 combines with J gene TRBJ2-1; 9 bases are shared with TRBD1. There are 15 residues in the CDR3. With V trimmed by 4 bases and J by 2 bases, 4 bases remained unmatched. Germline assignment: CDR1 SGHRS and CDR2 YFSETQ.

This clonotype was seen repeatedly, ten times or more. CDR3 bases: TGTGCCAGCAGTTTAAGGGGGCAGACCACCGGGGAGCTGTTTTTT. It translates to CASSLRGQTTGELFF. The chain couples TRBV12-3 or TRBV12-4 to TRBJ2-2; 7 bases fit TRBD1. V was clipped by 2 bases and J by 4 bases; unmatched bases: 4. The length of the CDR3 is 15 residues.

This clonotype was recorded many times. CDR3 loop: CASSSVGLAGVEQYF. For the CDR3, the DNA is TGTGCCAGCAGTTCTGTTGGACTAGCGGGAGTCGAGCAGTACTTC. The rearrangement links TRBV6-2 or TRBV6-3 to TRBJ2-7; 13 positions agree with TRBD2. Germline loops: CDR1 MNHEY, CDR2 SVGEGT. The CDR3 has 15 amino acids. The junction had 6 bases not matched to a gene; V was cut back by 4 bases and J by 6 bases.

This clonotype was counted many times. This CDR3 reads CSARDGTEMNTEAFF. CDR3 DNA: TGCAGTGCTAGAGACGGGACAGAGATGAACACTGAAGCTTTCTTT. This chain joins TRBV20-1 and TRBJ1-1, with 7 bases that match TRBD1. Trimming removed 0 bases from V and 0 bases from J; junction bases left unmatched: 4. Germline V gives CDR1 DFQATT, CDR2 SNEGSKA (reference sequence). This CDR3 contains 15 residues.

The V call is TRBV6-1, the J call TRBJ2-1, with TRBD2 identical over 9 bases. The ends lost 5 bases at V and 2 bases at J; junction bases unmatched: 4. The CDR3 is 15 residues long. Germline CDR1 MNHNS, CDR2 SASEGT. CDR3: CASSLAGPPYNEQFF. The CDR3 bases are TGTGCCAGCAGTCTAGCGGGACCACCCTACAATGAGCAGTTCTTC.

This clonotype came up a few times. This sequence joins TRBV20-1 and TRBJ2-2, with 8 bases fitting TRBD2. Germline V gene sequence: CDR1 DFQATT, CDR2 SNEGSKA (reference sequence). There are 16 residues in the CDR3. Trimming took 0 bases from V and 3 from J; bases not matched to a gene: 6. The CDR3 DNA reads TGCAGTGCTAGAGAGCGAGCGGGAGTAGACACCGGGGAGCTGTTTTTT. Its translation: CSARERAGVDTGELFF.

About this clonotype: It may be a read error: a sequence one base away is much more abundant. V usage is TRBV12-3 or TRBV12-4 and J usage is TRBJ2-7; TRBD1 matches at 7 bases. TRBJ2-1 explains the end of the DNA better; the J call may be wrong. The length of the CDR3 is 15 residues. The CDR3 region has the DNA TGTGCCAGCAGTTTGGGTACAGGGGAGATCTACGAGCAGTTCTTC. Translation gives CASSLGTGEIYEQFF.

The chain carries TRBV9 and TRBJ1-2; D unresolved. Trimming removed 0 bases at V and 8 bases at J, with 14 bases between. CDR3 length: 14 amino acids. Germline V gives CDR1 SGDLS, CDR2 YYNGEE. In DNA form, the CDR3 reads TGTGCCAGCAGCGTAGTGATGAGTGGAGGCGGCTACACCTTC. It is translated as CASSVVMSGGGYTF.

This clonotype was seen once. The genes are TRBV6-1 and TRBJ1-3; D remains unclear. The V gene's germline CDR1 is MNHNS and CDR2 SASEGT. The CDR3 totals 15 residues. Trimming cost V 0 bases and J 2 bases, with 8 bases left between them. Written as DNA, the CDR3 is TGTGCCAGCAGTGAAGCGGGGATTGCTGGAAACACCATATATTTT. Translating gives CASSEAGIAGNTIYF.

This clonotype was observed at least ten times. This chain's CDR3 is CSAISTGFSNTEAFF. In DNA form, the CDR3 reads TGCAGTGCTATTAGCACAGGGTTTTCGAACACTGAAGCTTTCTTT. The rearrangement joins TRBV20-1 to TRBJ1-1; D possibly corresponds to TRBD1 (6 bases). Trimming left V 4 bases short and J 1 base short, with 16 bases between. Germline values: CDR1 DFQATT, CDR2 SNEGSKA (reference sequence). This CDR3 comprises 15 residues.

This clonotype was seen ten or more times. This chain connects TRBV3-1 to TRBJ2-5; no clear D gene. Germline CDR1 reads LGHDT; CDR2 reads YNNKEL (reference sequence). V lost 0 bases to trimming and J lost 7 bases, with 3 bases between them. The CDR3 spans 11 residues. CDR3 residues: CASSQDATQYF. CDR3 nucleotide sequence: TGTGCCAGCAGCCAAGACGCGACCCAGTACTTC.

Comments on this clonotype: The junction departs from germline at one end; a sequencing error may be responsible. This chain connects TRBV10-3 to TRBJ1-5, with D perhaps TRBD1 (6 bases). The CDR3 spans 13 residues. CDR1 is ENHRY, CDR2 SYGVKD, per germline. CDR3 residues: CASSSQGRQPQHF. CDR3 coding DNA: TGTGCCAGCAGTTCACAGGGAAGACAGCCCCAGCATTTT.

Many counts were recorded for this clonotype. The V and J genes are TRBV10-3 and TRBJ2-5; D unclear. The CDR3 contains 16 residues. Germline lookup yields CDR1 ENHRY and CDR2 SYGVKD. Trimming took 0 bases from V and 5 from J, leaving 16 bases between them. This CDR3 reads CAISESLNQDRETQYF. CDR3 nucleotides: TGTGCCATCAGTGAGTCGTTGAATCAGGACCGGGAGACCCAGTACTTC.

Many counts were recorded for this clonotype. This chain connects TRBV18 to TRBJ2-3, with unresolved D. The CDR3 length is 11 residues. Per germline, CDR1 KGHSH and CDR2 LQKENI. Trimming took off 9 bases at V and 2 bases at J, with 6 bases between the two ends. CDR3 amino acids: CASQNTDTQYF. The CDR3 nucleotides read TGTGCCAGTCAGAACACAGATACGCAGTATTTT.

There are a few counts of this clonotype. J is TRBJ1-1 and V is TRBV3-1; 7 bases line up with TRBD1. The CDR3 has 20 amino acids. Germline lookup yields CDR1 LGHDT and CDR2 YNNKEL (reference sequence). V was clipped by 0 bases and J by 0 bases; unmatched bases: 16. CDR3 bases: TGTGCCAGCAGCCAAGATAACCGCGCGGGACAGACCATAATGAACACTGAAGCTTTCTTT. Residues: CASSQDNRAGQTIMNTEAFF.

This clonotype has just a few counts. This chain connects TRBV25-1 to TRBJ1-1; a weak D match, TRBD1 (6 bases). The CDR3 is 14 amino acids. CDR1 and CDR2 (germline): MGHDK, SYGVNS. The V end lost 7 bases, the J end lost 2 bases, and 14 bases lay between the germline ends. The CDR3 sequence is CASKQRGANTEAFF. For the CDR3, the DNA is TGTGCCAGCAAGCAACGGGGGGCAAACACTGAAGCTTTCTTT.

The CDR3 region is CASSEASTRWQETQYF. CDR3 bases: TGTGCCAGCAGTGAAGCGTCAACGAGGTGGCAAGAGACCCAGTACTTC. The chain is built from TRBV6-1 and TRBJ2-5; D is unresolved. CDR3 size: 16 residues. Looked up from germline, CDR1 is MNHNS and CDR2 is SASEGT. V was pared by 0 bases and J by 2 bases, with 13 bases between.

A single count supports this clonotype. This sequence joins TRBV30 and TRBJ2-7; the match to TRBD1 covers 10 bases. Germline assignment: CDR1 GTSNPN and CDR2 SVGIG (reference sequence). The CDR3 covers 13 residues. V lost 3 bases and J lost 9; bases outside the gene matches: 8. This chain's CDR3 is CAWRSTGGAGQYF. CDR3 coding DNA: TGTGCCTGGAGGTCGACAGGGGGCGCCGGGCAGTACTTC.

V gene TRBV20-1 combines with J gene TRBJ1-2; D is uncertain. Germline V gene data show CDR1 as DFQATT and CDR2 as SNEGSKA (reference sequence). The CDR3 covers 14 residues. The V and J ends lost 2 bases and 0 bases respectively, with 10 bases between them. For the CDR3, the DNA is TGCAGTGCTAGACGTGGAACAGCTAACTATGGCTACACCTTC. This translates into CSARRGTANYGYTF.

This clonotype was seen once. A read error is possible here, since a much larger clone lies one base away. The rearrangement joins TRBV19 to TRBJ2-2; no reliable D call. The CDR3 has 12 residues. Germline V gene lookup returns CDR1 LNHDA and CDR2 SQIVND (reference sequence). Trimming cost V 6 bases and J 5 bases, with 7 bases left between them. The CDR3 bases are TGTGCCAGTAGGGGCCCTACCGGGGAGCTGTTTTTT. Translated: CASRGPTGELFF.

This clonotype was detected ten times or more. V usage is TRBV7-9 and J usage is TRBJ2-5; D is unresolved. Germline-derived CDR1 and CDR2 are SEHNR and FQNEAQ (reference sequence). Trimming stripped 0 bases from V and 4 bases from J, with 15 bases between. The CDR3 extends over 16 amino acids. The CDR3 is CASSLAPTRTPETQYF. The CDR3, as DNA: TGTGCCAGCAGCTTAGCCCCAACCCGCACCCCAGAGACCCAGTACTTC. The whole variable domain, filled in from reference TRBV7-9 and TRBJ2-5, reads DTGVSQNPRHKITKRGQNVTFRCDPISEHNRLYWYRQTLGQGPEFLTYFQNEAQLEKSRLLSDRFSAERPKGSFSTLEIQRTEQGDSAMYLCASSLAPTRTPETQYFGPGTRLLVL.

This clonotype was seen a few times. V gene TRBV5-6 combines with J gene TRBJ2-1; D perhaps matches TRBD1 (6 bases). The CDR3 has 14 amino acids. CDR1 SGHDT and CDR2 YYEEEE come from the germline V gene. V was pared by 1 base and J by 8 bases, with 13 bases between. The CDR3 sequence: CASSLTQGFDEQFF. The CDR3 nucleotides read TGTGCCAGCAGCTTGACCCAGGGGTTCGATGAGCAGTTCTTC.

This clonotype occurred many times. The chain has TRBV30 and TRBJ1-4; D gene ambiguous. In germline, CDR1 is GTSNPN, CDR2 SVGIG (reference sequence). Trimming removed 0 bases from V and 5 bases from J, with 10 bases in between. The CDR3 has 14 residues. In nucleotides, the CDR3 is TGTGCCTGGAGTGTGACGGCTCAAAATGAAAAACTGTTTTTT. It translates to CAWSVTAQNEKLFF.